This note documents a single TCR beta chain sequence. What it binds is unknown. From germline, CDR1 is SGHTA and CDR2 FQGNSA. The V end was cut by 0 bases, the J end by 4 bases, with 9 bases between. The CDR3 loop spans 14 amino acids. Assay execution proceeded at the deep level. The unsorted PBMC sample used ten immunoSEQ deep assay plates. Using immunoSEQ multiplex PCR, the repertoire was profiled, and TCRdb retains in-frame clones only, with some absent. The sample has roughly 500,000 clones; approximately 81% are singletons. The record originates from a study of shared clonotypes between healthy human individuals. General observations from the study: A small donor pool kept down the genetic and exposure-history diversity that was represented.

This sequence was found in a woman aged 35 to 49 in good health. Some clones in this sample may be carry-over from other donors' samples. Specimen: PBMCs. This chain links TRBV7-2 with TRBJ1-1, with D tentatively TRBD1 (5 bases). The CDR3 sequence is CASSLARVSTEAFF. Written as DNA, the CDR3 is TGTGCCAGCAGCTTAGCCAGGGTTAGCACTGAAGCTTTCTTT.